Each of the 21 T cell receptor beta chains below was sequenced from the same sample in a study of T cells in tuberculosis. Profiled with immunoSEQ multiplex PCR; TCRdb holds only in-frame clones, not every one. The table includes tens of thousands of clones, approximately 89% detected once. As for time point: new active TB diagnosis, blood taken before or within 7 days of starting treatment. The sample was PBMCs, taken at tuberculosis diagnosis. All receptors derive from an adult with tuberculosis.

The genes are TRBV5-1 and TRBJ1-3; D may be TRBD1 (5 bases). Germline CDR1 is SGHRS and CDR2 is YFSETQ. The CDR3 runs 15 residues. V was clipped by 7 bases and J by 4 bases, with 18 bases between them. In nucleotides, the CDR3 is TGCGCCAGCGGAGACGGGACGGCGGGGGGAAACACCATATATTTT. Encoded protein: CASGDGTAGGNTIYF.

The V gene is TRBV6-5, the J gene TRBJ1-3; 9 positions agree with TRBD1. V lost 6 bases, J lost 8 bases, and 8 bases stayed unmatched. CDR1 and CDR2 (germline): MNHEY, SVGAGI. CDR3 length: 14 residues. The CDR3 bases are TGTGCCAGCAGCCTAGACAGGGGGAAAGACACCATATATTTT. Translating it yields CASSLDRGKDTIYF.

CDR3 coding DNA: TGCAGCGTTGTGACAGGTCGAGGGCAGCCCCAGCATTTT. Its translation: CSVVTGRGQPQHF. This chain uses TRBV29-1 with TRBJ1-5; maybe TRBD1 (6 bases). This CDR3 is 13 amino acids long. The germline CDR1 and CDR2 sequences are SQVTM and ANQGSEA. V dropped 4 bases and J dropped 7 bases, with 14 bases sitting between them.

The chain uses TRBV6-1 and TRBJ1-2; 8 bases map to TRBD1. Germline-derived CDR1 and CDR2 are MNHNS and SASEGT. This CDR3 spans 13 amino acids. V shed 11 bases, J shed 8 bases, and the junction held 13 bases outside the gene matches. The CDR3 region has the DNA TGTGCCGGGGGGACAGGACTAGGTATAGGCTACACCTTC. This gives the protein CAGGTGLGIGYTF.

The rearrangement links TRBV2 to TRBJ1-4; 7 bases match TRBD1. J was trimmed by 7 bases and V by 6 bases; bases with no gene match: 5. The V gene's germline CDR1 is SNHLY and CDR2 FYNNEI. The CDR3 length is 13 residues. This CDR3 is CASRRQGGEKLFF. The CDR3 DNA is TGTGCCAGCAGGAGACAGGGAGGTGAAAAACTGTTTTTT.

The V gene is TRBV18, the J gene TRBJ1-5; D remains ambiguous. The germline gives CDR1 KGHSH, CDR2 LQKENI. This CDR3 has 15 residues. The V and J ends lost 1 base and 1 base respectively, with 8 bases between them. The CDR3 protein is CASSPRSGSNQPQHF. The CDR3 DNA is TGTGCCAGCTCACCACGCAGCGGGAGCAATCAGCCCCAGCATTTT.

V is TRBV4-3 and J is TRBJ2-7; a weak D match, TRBD2 (5 bases). In germline, CDR1 is LGHNA, CDR2 YSLEER. This CDR3 has 14 residues. V gave up 3 bases and J gave up 6 bases, with 15 bases separating them. The CDR3 loop reads CASSQDSILSEQYF. CDR3 in DNA: TGCGCCAGCAGCCAGGACTCGATCCTAAGCGAGCAGTACTTC.

The J gene is TRBJ2-1, the V gene TRBV6-5; 10 bases line up with TRBD1. The junction had 5 bases not matched to a gene; V was cut back by 3 bases and J by 9 bases. The CDR3 has 14 residues. Germline loops: CDR1 MNHEY, CDR2 SVGAGI. This CDR3 reads CASSYKWTGGEQFF. The CDR3 DNA sequence: TGTGCCAGCAGTTATAAATGGACAGGGGGTGAGCAGTTCTTC.

V and J are TRBV4-3 and TRBJ1-1, with D perhaps TRBD1 (5 bases). CDR1 and CDR2 (germline): LGHNA, YSLEER. CDR3 length: 15 residues. Trimming took 0 bases from V and 4 from J, leaving 12 bases between them. CDR3 sequence: CASSQDRAGPTEAFF. The CDR3 coding sequence is TGCGCCAGCAGCCAAGATAGGGCAGGGCCCACTGAAGCTTTCTTT.

This clone has just one count. The gene calls are TRBV27 and TRBJ2-3; no firm D call. V lost 2 bases and J 3 bases, leaving 9 bases between the germline ends. The CDR3 spans 14 residues. Germline V gene lookup returns CDR1 MNHEY and CDR2 SMNVEV (reference sequence). Written as DNA, the CDR3 is TGTGCCAGCAGTTTAAGTAGCCAGACAGATACGCAGTATTTT. As protein: CASSLSSQTDTQYF.

This chain joins TRBV5-6 and TRBJ1-2; D gene unclear. The CDR3 contains 15 residues. CDR1 and CDR2 from the germline V gene are SGHDT and YYEEEE. Trimming took off 0 bases at V and 2 bases at J, with 11 bases between the two ends. DNA for the CDR3: TGTGCCAGCAGCTTGGGACAAAATACCAACTATGGCTACACCTTC. Encoded protein: CASSLGQNTNYGYTF.

The chain combines TRBV11-1 with TRBJ2-2; possibly TRBD2 for D (6 bases). The CDR3 runs 17 residues. Germline CDR1 reads SGHAT; CDR2 reads FQDESV (reference sequence). With 1 base removed from V and 4 bases from J, the gap between germline ends came to 16 bases. The CDR3 protein is CASSLEGSGVGTGELFF. The CDR3 DNA follows: TGTGCCAGCAGCTTAGAAGGGTCGGGGGTCGGCACCGGGGAGCTGTTTTTT.

The J gene is TRBJ2-7, the V gene TRBV4-3; D gene unclear. The CDR3 length is 14 residues. Trimming left V 0 bases short and J 2 bases short, with 8 bases between. The germline gives CDR1 LGHNA, CDR2 YSLEER. CDR3 bases: TGCGCCAGCAGCCAAGATGTCAGTACCTACGAGCAGTACTTC. Translating it yields CASSQDVSTYEQYF.

V and J are TRBV6-4 and TRBJ1-6, with D possibly matching TRBD1 (6 bases). Looked up from germline, CDR1 is MRHNA and CDR2 is SNTAGT. The germline V and J ends were trimmed by 5 bases and 5 bases, with 16 bases remaining between them. This CDR3 is 16 amino acids long. CDR3 bases: TGTGCCAGCAGTAAACTGGGGGCGGCCCATAATTCACCCCTCCACTTT. It is translated as CASSKLGAAHNSPLHF.

CDR3 loop: CASSPIGQGARGYTF. Here the CDR3 DNA reads TGTGCCAGCAGCCCGATAGGGCAGGGGGCAAGGGGCTACACCTTC. V is TRBV28 and J is TRBJ1-2; 8 nucleotides line up with TRBD1. Germline V gives CDR1 MDHEN, CDR2 SYDVKM. The CDR3 covers 15 residues. J gave up 8 bases and V 6 bases, and 14 bases lay outside the gene matches.

The chain combines TRBV7-2 with TRBJ2-3; 9 bases match TRBD2. The CDR3 runs to 15 residues. The germline V gene has CDR1 SGHTA and CDR2 FQGNSA. V lost 3 bases, J lost 4 bases, and 5 bases stayed unmatched. CDR3 nucleotides: TGTGCCAGCAGCTTCACGGCGGGGGGGGCAGATACGCAGTATTTT. Protein: CASSFTAGGADTQYF.

The V call is TRBV10-1, the J call TRBJ1-3; the match to TRBD1 covers 8 bases. The V and J ends lost 8 bases and 0 bases, in that order; junction bases with no gene match: 3. CDR1 is WNHNN, CDR2 SYGVQD, per germline (reference sequence). The CDR3 covers 14 residues. The CDR3 loop is CASADRGSGNTIYF. The CDR3 DNA sequence: TGCGCCAGCGCAGACAGGGGCTCTGGAAACACCATATATTTT.

The chain employs TRBV7-8 and TRBJ2-7; 8 positions match TRBD1. The CDR3 covers 14 residues. The germline gives CDR1 SGHVS, CDR2 FQNEAQ. Trimming cost V 4 bases and J 4 bases; bases outside gene matches: 6. The CDR3 sequence: CASSWTGSSYEQYF. CDR3 bases: TGTGCCAGCAGCTGGACAGGGAGTAGTTACGAGCAGTACTTC.

This chain links TRBV19 with TRBJ2-2, with TRBD2 identical over 8 bases. Germline trimming cut 8 bases from V and 1 base from J; bases unmatched to any gene: 9. The CDR3 spans 16 residues. The germline CDR1 and CDR2 sequences are LNHDA and SQIVND (reference sequence). In nucleotides, the CDR3 is TGTGCCAGTGTACAGCGGGGGACCTTGAACACCGGGGAGCTGTTTTTT. Its translation is CASVQRGTLNTGELFF. Together with reference TRBV19 and TRBJ2-2, the CDR3 gives the full variable domain: DGGITQSPKYLFRKEGQNVTLSCEQNLNHDAMYWYRQDPGQGLRLIYYSQIVNDFQKGDIAEGYSVSREKKESFPLTVTSAQKNPTAFYLCASVQRGTLNTGELFFGEGSRLTVL.

The gene calls are TRBV6-1 and TRBJ2-7, with TRBD2 matching over 9 bases. Germline CDR1 and CDR2: MNHNS and SASEGT. After removal of 3 bases from V and 1 base from J, the junction contained 4 bases not matched to a gene. CDR3 length: 15 amino acids. CDR3 coding DNA: TGTGCCAGCAGTGAGGGGACTAGCAGATCCTACGAGCAGTACGTC. This codes for CASSEGTSRSYEQYV.

This CDR3 is CASSPSPVPTDTQYF. CDR3 bases: TGTGCCAGCAGCCCAAGCCCGGTGCCCACAGATACGCAGTATTTT. The genes are TRBV7-6 and TRBJ2-3; no definite D call. Deletions cut 5 bases from V and 2 bases from J, with 14 bases between. Germline CDR1 SGHVS, CDR2 FNYEAQ. CDR3 length: 15 residues.